This T cell receptor beta chain was sequenced for a study of T cell changes during pregnancy in multiple sclerosis. Sequenced by immunoSEQ multiplex PCR; TCRdb stores in-frame clones only, minus some. Of fewer than 65,000 clones listed, 90% were seen once; the top ten hold 3.3%. There are 13 residues in the CDR3. The V gene lost 0 bases and the J gene lost 5 bases, with 8 bases spanning the gap. Germline assignment: CDR1 GTSNPN and CDR2 SVGIG (reference sequence). This clone was recorded a few times. The sequence derives from a female donor in good health, enrolled as a control in a pregnancy study. The source material was peripheral blood, sampled in the first trimester of pregnancy. The J gene is TRBJ1-5, the V gene TRBV30; no clear D. CDR3 in amino acids: CAWSVQSDQPQHF. The CDR3, as DNA: TGTGCCTGGAGTGTACAGTCGGATCAGCCCCAGCATTTT.